This note documents a single T cell receptor beta chain sequence. These data originate in a study of blood T cell repertoires in COVID-19. For the study at large: The study drew acute and convalescent COVID-19 samples from the United States, Italy and Spain. T cells, B-cell-depleted T cells, or PBMCs provided the cDNA or gDNA that served as material.

Sequencing was performed with immunoSEQ multiplex PCR; in TCRdb, only in-frame clones are kept and a portion is missing. The sample records 95,000 to 100,000 clones, about four fifths being singletons. Input material: peripheral blood. This TCR was sampled from a human donor in a cohort sampled during active COVID-19.

CDR3 sequence (DNA): TGTGCCAGCAGTGGTCCCCCCGGGACAGGGGGCGCCGTCAATGAGCAGTTCTTC. Its translation is CASSGPPGTGGAVNEQFF. This chain connects TRBV25-1 to TRBJ2-1, with 12 bases aligning to TRBD1. CDR1 is MGHDK and CDR2 is SYGVNS in the germline V gene. J gave up 6 bases and V 4 bases, and 13 bases lay outside the gene matches. CDR3 length: 18 amino acids.